One sample yielded the 5 T cell receptor beta chains listed below, sequenced in a study of beta chain features in type 1 diabetes. The entirety of the isolated RNA underwent reverse transcription, so expressed TCRB transcripts were sequenced. Assay used: immunoSEQ multiplex PCR; TCRdb lists only in-frame clones, some missing. The table includes roughly 300,000 clones, 13% to 15% detected once. Sequences were obtained from central memory CD4+ T cells from blood. Every receptor here comes from a young man in good health.

The V call is TRBV6-1, the J call TRBJ2-1; D is unclear. This CDR3 contains 10 residues. CDR1 and CDR2 from the germline V gene are MNHNS and SASEGT. V gave up 3 bases and J gave up 10 bases, with 4 bases separating them. The CDR3, as DNA: TGTGCCAGCAGTGACCGAGAGCAGTTCTTC. It encodes CASSDREQFF.

The J gene is TRBJ2-5, the V gene TRBV5-5, with 9 bases identical to TRBD1. Per germline, CDR1 SGHKS and CDR2 YYEKEE (reference sequence). With V trimmed by 4 bases and J by 4 bases, 8 bases remained unmatched. The CDR3 extends over 15 amino acids. CDR3 coding DNA: TGTGCCAGCAGCCGAGGGGGACAGGGATTAGAGACCCAGTACTTC. Its translation is CASSRGGQGLETQYF.

This clone has a handful of counts. The chain links TRBV10-3 to TRBJ1-3; 8 nucleotides match TRBD1. CDR1 is ENHRY, CDR2 SYGVKD, per germline. V lost 5 bases, J lost 2 bases, and 2 bases stayed unmatched. CDR3 length: 14 amino acids. In DNA, the CDR3 is TGTGCCATCAGTTCAGGGGGCGCTGGAAACACCATATATTTT. This translates into CAISSGGAGNTIYF.

This clone was seen only a few times. The chain links TRBV7-3 to TRBJ2-2, with 10 bases aligning to TRBD2. Germline CDR1 reads SGHTA; CDR2 reads FQGTGA. J was trimmed by 6 bases and V by 4 bases; bases with no gene match: 8. This CDR3 contains 16 residues. This CDR3 reads CASSSGLAGVAGELFF. The CDR3 coding sequence is TGTGCCAGCAGCTCCGGCCTAGCGGGAGTAGCCGGGGAGCTGTTTTTT.

This clone appeared many times. This chain joins TRBV6-1 and TRBJ2-7; 8 nucleotides match TRBD2. After removal of 3 bases from V and 0 bases from J, the junction contained 4 bases not matched to a gene. Germline-derived CDR1 and CDR2 are MNHNS and SASEGT. CDR3 length: 15 amino acids. CDR3 residues: CASSDRGGSSYEQYV. Here the CDR3 DNA reads TGTGCCAGCAGTGATCGGGGGGGGAGCTCCTACGAGCAGTACGTC.